This T cell receptor beta chain was captured by sequencing in a study of cytomegalovirus exposure and HLA in healthy donors. Notes on the study in general: In vitro assays verified that three CMV-associated chains recognized CMV antigens specifically.

As for this clone: Antigen specificity is unknown.

The primer mix had 60 Vbeta and 13 Jbeta primers. Libraries were prepared by immunoSEQ multiplex PCR; TCRdb keeps only in-frame clonotypes and omits some of them. The sample shows some 150,000 clones, around two thirds of them seen only once. Sequences were obtained from PBMCs. This sequence originates from a middle-aged man in good health and CMV-seronegative.

The CDR3 DNA sequence: TGCGCCAGCAGCTCCCCGTCACGGACAGGGCCCTACGAGCAGTACTTC. Translation: CASSSPSRTGPYEQYF. The rearrangement joins TRBV5-1 to TRBJ2-5; TRBD1 matches at 8 bases. The J call may be wrong; the DNA end is better matched by TRBJ2-7. Germline CDR1 and CDR2: SGHRS and YFSETQ. The CDR3 runs 16 residues.